These 18 T cell receptor beta chains were sequenced from one sample in a study of fetal regulatory T cell absence and autoimmunity. Measured with immunoSEQ multiplex PCR; TCRdb has only the in-frame clones, and not every one. Of more than 85,000 clones in the sample, more than 70% were seen once. Sequencing was carried out using pancreas tissue. The receptors shown here come from a male donor with IPEX syndrome.

This clone was detected only a few times. This chain links TRBV7-7 with TRBJ2-7; 11 bases map to TRBD1. The CDR3 sequence is 14 residues long. The ends lost 6 bases at V and 3 bases at J; junction bases unmatched: 4. In germline, CDR1 is SSHAT, CDR2 FNYEAQ (reference sequence). The chain's CDR3 is CASSPGTGGYEQYF. For the CDR3, the DNA is TGTGCCAGCAGTCCCGGGACAGGGGGCTACGAGCAGTACTTC.

CDR3 in amino acids: CASSKGGNTIYF. The CDR3 bases are TGTGCCAGCTCAAAAGGGGGAAACACCATATATTTT. The chain uses TRBV18 and TRBJ1-3; D gene ambiguous. CDR3 length: 12 residues. From germline, CDR1 is KGHSH and CDR2 LQKENI. Trimming took 5 bases from V and 4 from J, leaving 6 bases between them.

The rearrangement uses TRBV19 and TRBJ2-3; TRBD2 is a possible D gene (5 bases). CDR3 size: 18 residues. Germline CDR1 is LNHDA and CDR2 is SQIVND (reference sequence). V was cut by 3 bases and J by 4 bases, with 23 bases left in between. CDR3 DNA: TGTGCCAGTAGTATTCCCGGGATGACGGTGGAGGCCCCAGATACGCAGTATTTT. This sequence encodes CASSIPGMTVEAPDTQYF.

This clone showed up just once. This sequence joins TRBV2 and TRBJ2-7; maybe TRBD1 (5 bases). The germline V and J ends were trimmed by 8 bases and 5 bases, with 16 bases remaining between them. The V gene's germline CDR1 is SNHLY and CDR2 FYNNEI. This CDR3 region has 13 residues. CDR3 coding DNA: TGTGCCAGCCAATACAGGCTTCGGGACGAGCAGTACTTC. Protein product: CASQYRLRDEQYF.

V gene TRBV5-1 combines with J gene TRBJ2-1; D may match TRBD1 or TRBD2 (5 bases each). CDR1 is SGHRS, CDR2 YFSETQ, per germline. Trimming took 4 bases from V and 5 from J, leaving 13 bases between them. This CDR3 has 14 amino acids. This chain's CDR3 is CASSPGLGDNEQFF. The CDR3 DNA reads as TGCGCCAGCAGCCCGGGGCTAGGCGACAATGAGCAGTTCTTC.

V gene TRBV25-1 combines with J gene TRBJ1-1; D might be TRBD1 (5 bases). This CDR3 is built from 14 residues. In germline, CDR1 is MGHDK, CDR2 SYGVNS. Between the trimmed V and J ends, which lost 5 bases and 4 bases, there was a span of 14 bases. CDR3 sequence reads: CASSPRDGVTEAFF. In DNA, the CDR3 is TGTGCCAGCAGTCCACGGGACGGGGTCACTGAAGCTTTCTTT.

The rearrangement links TRBV5-4 to TRBJ2-7; TRBD2 matches at 9 bases. Per germline, CDR1 SGHNT and CDR2 YYREEE (reference sequence). Losses at the gene ends were 4 bases for V and 3 bases for J; bases not matched to a gene: 17. The CDR3 length is 18 residues. CDR3 residues: CASSQGLAGFGMVYEQYF. Here the CDR3 DNA reads TGTGCCAGCAGCCAGGGACTAGCCGGCTTTGGGATGGTCTACGAGCAGTACTTC.

The chain combines TRBV5-4 with TRBJ2-5; D possibly corresponds to TRBD2 (7 bases). This CDR3 is built from 15 residues. Per the germline V gene, CDR1 is SGHNT and CDR2 is YYREEE (reference sequence). Trimming pared 3 bases from V and 5 bases from J, leaving 17 bases between. CDR3 sequence (DNA): TGTGCCAGCAGCTCAAAGGGGGGGGGCCGGGAGACCCAGTACTTC. This codes for CASSSKGGGRETQYF. The entire variable domain, with the rest obtained from reference TRBV5-4 and TRBJ2-5, is as follows: ETGVTQSPTHLIKTRGQQVTLRCSSQSGHNTVSWYQQALGQGPQFIFQYYREEENGRGNFPPRFSGLQFPNYSSELNVNALELDDSALYLCASSSKGGGRETQYFGPGTRLLVL.

This chain links TRBV7-6 with TRBJ2-2, with TRBD2 identical over 9 bases. V shed 2 bases, J shed 5 bases, and the junction held 3 bases outside the gene matches. Germline CDR1 is SGHVS and CDR2 is FNYEAQ. CDR3 length equals 15 residues. For the CDR3, the DNA is TGTGCCAGCAGCTTAACGAGCGGGAGGACCGGGGAGCTGTTTTTT. Amino acids: CASSLTSGRTGELFF.

J is TRBJ2-1 and V is TRBV30; the match to TRBD2 covers 7 bases. Germline V gene lookup returns CDR1 GTSNPN and CDR2 SVGIG (reference sequence). V gave up 6 bases and J gave up 4 bases; unmatched junction bases: 15. The CDR3 covers 16 residues. Here the CDR3 reads CACRGERGHIYNEQFF. The CDR3 region has the DNA TGTGCCTGTCGAGGAGAGCGGGGTCACATTTACAATGAGCAGTTCTTC.

DNA for the CDR3: TGTGCCAGCGGGACAGCGGGAGGCCCCAATAGGAATGAGCAGTTCTTC. Residues: CASGTAGGPNRNEQFF. This chain links TRBV6-6 with TRBJ2-1, with 9 bases fitting TRBD2. This CDR3 is built from 16 residues. With 8 bases clipped from V and 7 bases from J, the junction kept 15 bases outside the gene matches. Per germline, CDR1 MNHNY and CDR2 SVGAGI (reference sequence).

J is TRBJ2-7 and V is TRBV6-1, with D possibly TRBD1 on 6 matching bases. Germline CDR1 MNHNS, CDR2 SASEGT. The CDR3 runs 15 residues. V was clipped by 5 bases and J by 0 bases, with 14 bases between them. The DNA for the CDR3 is TGTGCCAGCAGTCTAGAACTGGACAGCTCCTACGAGCAGTACTTC. This sequence encodes CASSLELDSSYEQYF.

The chain is built from TRBV27 and TRBJ2-7; 9 bases match TRBD1. The V gene's germline CDR1 is MNHEY and CDR2 SMNVEV (reference sequence). This CDR3 is built from 15 residues. V shed 6 bases, J shed 2 bases, and the junction held 8 bases outside the gene matches. DNA for the CDR3: TGTGCCAGCAGCCCTGAACAGGGGGCGACCTACGAGCAGTACTTC. This codes for CASSPEQGATYEQYF.

The V gene is TRBV5-6, the J gene TRBJ2-5, with unresolved D. This CDR3 region has 12 residues. Germline CDR1 is SGHDT and CDR2 is YYEEEE. Trimming shortened V by 8 bases and J by 1 base, and 9 bases separated the two germline ends. The CDR3 loop is CASGRPQETQYF. CDR3 in DNA: TGTGCCAGTGGACGGCCCCAAGAGACCCAGTACTTC.

The chain recombines TRBV14 with TRBJ2-1; D unresolved. Trimming removed 0 bases at V and 8 bases at J, with 5 bases between. CDR1 is SGHDN, CDR2 FVKESK, per germline. The CDR3 sequence is 12 residues long. The chain's CDR3 is CASSQESDEQFF. CDR3 DNA sequence: TGTGCCAGCAGCCAAGAATCGGATGAGCAGTTCTTC.

The chain recombines TRBV10-3 with TRBJ2-7; D is perhaps TRBD1 (6 bases). The CDR3 contains 14 residues. Between the trimmed V and J ends, which lost 3 bases and 7 bases, there was a span of 16 bases. Germline CDR1 is ENHRY and CDR2 is SYGVKD. The DNA for the CDR3 is TGTGCCATCAGTGAACAGGGCCCAGGTGGGGAGCAGTACTTC. Its protein product is CAISEQGPGGEQYF.

V is TRBV7-9 and J is TRBJ1-2, with D unresolved. The CDR3 covers 13 residues. Germline V lookup: CDR1 SEHNR, CDR2 FQNEAQ (reference sequence). The ends were cut back, 6 bases at V and 0 bases at J, with 8 bases in the middle. The CDR3 DNA follows: TGTGCCAGCAGAATCGCCGCTAACTATGGCTACACCTTC. Its translation: CASRIAANYGYTF.

The chain employs TRBV5-1 and TRBJ1-2; no firm D call. V was pared by 1 base and J by 6 bases, with 13 bases between. The CDR3 extends over 14 amino acids. Germline CDR1 and CDR2: SGHRS and YFSETQ. CDR3 in amino acids: CASSLMGIENGYTF. The CDR3 nucleotides are TGCGCCAGCAGCTTGATGGGGATTGAGAATGGCTACACCTTC.